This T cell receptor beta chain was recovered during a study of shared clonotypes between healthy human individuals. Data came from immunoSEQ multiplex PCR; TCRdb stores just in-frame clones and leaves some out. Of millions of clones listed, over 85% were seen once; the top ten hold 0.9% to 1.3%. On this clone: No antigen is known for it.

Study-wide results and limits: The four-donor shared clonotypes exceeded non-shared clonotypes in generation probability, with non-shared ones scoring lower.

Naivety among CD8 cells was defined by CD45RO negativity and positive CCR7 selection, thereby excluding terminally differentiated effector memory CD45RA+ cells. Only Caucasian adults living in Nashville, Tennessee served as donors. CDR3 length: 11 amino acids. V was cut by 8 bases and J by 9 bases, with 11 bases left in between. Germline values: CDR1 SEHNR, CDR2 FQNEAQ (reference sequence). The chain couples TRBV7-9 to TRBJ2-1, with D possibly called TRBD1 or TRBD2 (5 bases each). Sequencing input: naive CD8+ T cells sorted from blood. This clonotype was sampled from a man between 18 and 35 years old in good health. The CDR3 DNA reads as TGTGCCAGCGGGGACGCAATTGAGCAGTTCTTC. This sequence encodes CASGDAIEQFF.